This record concerns one T cell receptor beta chain sequence. These data belong to a study of T-cell reconstitution after alpha-beta-depleted transplantation in children. TCRbeta library construction was performed incorporating unique molecular identifiers. MiXCR, applied by TCRdb to the PCR reads, yields one record per CDR3 protein. The sample lists some 290,000 distinct CDR3 sequences; approximately 9.8% were seen once. Germline V CDR1 and CDR2: SGHDN, FVKESK. Trimming removed 3 bases at V and 10 bases at J, with 19 bases between. The CDR3 contains 15 residues. This specimen was PBMCs from the stem cell graft donor, taken from the stem cell graft. The gene calls are TRBV14 and TRBJ2-1; perhaps TRBD2 as D (5 bases). The TCR originated in a human donor who donated a stem cell graft to a child with SCID. This CDR3 reads CASSHSRLEGPEQFF. The CDR3 DNA is TGTGCCAGCAGCCATAGCCGGCTTGAGGGCCCCGAGCAGTTCTTC. Full variable domain (outside the CDR3, taken from reference TRBV14 and TRBJ2-1): EAGVTQFPSHSVIEKGQTVTLRCDPISGHDNLYWYRRVMGKEIKFLLHFVKESKQDESGMPNNRFLAERTGGTYSTLKVQPAELEDSGVYFCASSHSRLEGPEQFFGPGTRLTVL.